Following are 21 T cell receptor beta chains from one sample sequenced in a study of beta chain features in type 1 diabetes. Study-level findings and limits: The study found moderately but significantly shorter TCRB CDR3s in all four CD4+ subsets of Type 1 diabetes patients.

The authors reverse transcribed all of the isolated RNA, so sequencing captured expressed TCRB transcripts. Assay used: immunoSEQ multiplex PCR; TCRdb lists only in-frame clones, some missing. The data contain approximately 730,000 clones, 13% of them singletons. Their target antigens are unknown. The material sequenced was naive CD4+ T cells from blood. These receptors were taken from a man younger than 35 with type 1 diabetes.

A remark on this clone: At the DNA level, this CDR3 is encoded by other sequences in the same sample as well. CDR3 sequence (DNA): TGTGCCAGCTCACCACCCACCGGGGAGCTGTTTTTT. Translating it yields CASSPPTGELFF. This rearrangement joins TRBV18 to TRBJ2-2, with D unclear. The CDR3 consists of 12 residues. Germline V gene data show CDR1 as KGHSH and CDR2 as LQKENI. V was trimmed by 0 bases and J by 4 bases, leaving 0 bases between them.

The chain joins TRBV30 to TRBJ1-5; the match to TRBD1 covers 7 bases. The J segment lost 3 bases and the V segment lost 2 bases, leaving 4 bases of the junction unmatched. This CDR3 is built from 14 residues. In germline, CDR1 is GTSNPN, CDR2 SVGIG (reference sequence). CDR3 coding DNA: TGTGCCTGGAGTCCGGACAGGTACAATCAGCCCCAGCATTTT. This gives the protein CAWSPDRYNQPQHF. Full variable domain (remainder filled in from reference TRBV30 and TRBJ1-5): SQTIHQWPATLVQPVGSPLSLECTVEGTSNPNLYWYRQAAGRGLQLLFYSVGIGQISSEVPQNLSASRPQDRQFILSSKKLLLSDSGFYLCAWSPDRYNQPQHFGDGTRLSIL.

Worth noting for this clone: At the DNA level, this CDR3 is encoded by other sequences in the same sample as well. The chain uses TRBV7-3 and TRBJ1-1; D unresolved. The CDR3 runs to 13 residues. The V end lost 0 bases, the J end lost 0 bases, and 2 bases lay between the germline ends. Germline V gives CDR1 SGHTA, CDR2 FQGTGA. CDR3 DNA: TGTGCCAGCAGCTTAACGGTGAACACTGAAGCTTTCTTT. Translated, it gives CASSLTVNTEAFF.

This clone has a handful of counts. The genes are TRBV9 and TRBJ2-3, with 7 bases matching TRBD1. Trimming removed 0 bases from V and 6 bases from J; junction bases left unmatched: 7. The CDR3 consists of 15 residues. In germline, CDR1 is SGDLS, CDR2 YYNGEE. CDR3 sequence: CASSVVPQGEDTQYF. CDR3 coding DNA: TGTGCCAGCAGCGTAGTTCCGCAGGGGGAGGATACGCAGTATTTT.

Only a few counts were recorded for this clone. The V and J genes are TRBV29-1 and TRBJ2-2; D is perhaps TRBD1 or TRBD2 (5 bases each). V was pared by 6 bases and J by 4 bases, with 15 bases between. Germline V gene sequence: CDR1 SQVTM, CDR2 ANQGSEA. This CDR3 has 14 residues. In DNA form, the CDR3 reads TGCAGCGTCCCGTCGAGGGGACCCACCGGGGAGCTGTTTTTT. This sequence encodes CSVPSRGPTGELFF.

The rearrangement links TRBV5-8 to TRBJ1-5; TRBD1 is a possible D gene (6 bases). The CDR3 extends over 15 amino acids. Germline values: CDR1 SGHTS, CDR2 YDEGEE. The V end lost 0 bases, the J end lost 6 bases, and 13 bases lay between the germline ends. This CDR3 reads CASSLGLWGRQPQHF. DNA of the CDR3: TGTGCCAGCAGCTTGGGGTTGTGGGGGCGTCAGCCCCAGCATTTT.

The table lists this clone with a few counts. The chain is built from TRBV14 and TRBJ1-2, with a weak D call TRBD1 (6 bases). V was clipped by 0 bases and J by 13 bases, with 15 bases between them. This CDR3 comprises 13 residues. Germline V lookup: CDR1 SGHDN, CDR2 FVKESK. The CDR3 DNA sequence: TGTGCCAGCAGCCAAGATTTGGACAGTCGGGGCACCTTC. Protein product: CASSQDLDSRGTF. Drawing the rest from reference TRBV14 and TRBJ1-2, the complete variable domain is EAGVTQFPSHSVIEKGQTVTLRCDPISGHDNLYWYRRVMGKEIKFLLHFVKESKQDESGMPNNRFLAERTGGTYSTLKVQPAELEDSGVYFCASSQDLDSRGTFGSGTRLTVV.

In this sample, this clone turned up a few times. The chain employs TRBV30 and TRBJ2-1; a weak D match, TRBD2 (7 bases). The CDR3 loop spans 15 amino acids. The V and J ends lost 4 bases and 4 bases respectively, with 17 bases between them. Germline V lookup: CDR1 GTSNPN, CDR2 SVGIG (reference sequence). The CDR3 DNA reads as TGTGCCTGGACCCTCCAGGGAGGGGGGTACAATGAGCAGTTCTTC. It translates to CAWTLQGGGYNEQFF.

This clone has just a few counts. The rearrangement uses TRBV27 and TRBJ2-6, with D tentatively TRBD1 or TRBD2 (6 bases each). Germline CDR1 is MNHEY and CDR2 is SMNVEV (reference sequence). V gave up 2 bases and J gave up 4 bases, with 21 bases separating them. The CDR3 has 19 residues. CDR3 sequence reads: CASSLGSRTGAGGANVLTF. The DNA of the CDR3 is TGTGCCAGCAGTTTAGGGTCCCGGACGGGGGCAGGAGGGGCCAACGTCCTGACTTTC.

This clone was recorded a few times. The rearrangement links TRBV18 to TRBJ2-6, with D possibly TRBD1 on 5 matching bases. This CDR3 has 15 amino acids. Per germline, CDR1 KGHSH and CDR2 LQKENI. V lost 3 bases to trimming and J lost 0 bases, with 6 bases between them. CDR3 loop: CASSPDSSGANVLTF. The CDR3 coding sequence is TGTGCCAGCTCACCCGACAGCTCTGGGGCCAACGTCCTGACTTTC.

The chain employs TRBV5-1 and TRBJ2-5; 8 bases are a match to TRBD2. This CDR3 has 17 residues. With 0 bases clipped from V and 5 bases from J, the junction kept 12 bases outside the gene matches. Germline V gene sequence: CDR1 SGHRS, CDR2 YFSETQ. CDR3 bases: TGCGCCAGCAGCTTGGATGGCGGCGGGGGGCCGGTTGAGACCCAGTACTTC. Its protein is CASSLDGGGGPVETQYF.

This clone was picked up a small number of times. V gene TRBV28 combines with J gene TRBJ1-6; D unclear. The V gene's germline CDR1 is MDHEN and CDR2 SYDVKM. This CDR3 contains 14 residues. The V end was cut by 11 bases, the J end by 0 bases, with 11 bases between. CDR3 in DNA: TGTGCCTCCGAGGAGGACTCCTATAATTCACCCCTCCACTTT. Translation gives CASEEDSYNSPLHF.

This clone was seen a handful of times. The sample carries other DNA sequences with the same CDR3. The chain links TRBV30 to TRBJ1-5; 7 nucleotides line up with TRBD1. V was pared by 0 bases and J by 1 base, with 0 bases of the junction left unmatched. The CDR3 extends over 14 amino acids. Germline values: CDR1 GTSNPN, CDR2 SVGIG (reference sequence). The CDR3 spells CAWSVGQSNQPQHF. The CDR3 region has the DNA TGTGCCTGGAGTGTGGGACAGAGCAATCAGCCCCAGCATTTT.

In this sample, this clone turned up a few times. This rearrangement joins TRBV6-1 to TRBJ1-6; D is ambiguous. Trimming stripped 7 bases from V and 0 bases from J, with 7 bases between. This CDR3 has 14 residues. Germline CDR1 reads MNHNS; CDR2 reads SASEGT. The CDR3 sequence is CASKKSSYNSPLHF. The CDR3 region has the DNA TGTGCCAGCAAGAAGAGCTCCTATAATTCACCCCTCCACTTT.

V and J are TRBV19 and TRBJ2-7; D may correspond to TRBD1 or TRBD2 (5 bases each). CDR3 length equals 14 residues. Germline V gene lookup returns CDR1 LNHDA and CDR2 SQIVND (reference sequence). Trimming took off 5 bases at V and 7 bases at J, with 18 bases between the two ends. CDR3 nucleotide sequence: TGTGCCAGTAGTCCCCAGGGCACCGAGGGGGAGCAGTACTTC. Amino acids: CASSPQGTEGEQYF.

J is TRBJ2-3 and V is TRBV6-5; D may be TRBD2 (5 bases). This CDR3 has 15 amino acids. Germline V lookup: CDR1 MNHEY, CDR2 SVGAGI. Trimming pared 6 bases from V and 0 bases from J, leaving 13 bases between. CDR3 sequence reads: CASSPTWTSTDTQYF. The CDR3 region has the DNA TGTGCCAGCAGCCCTACCTGGACTAGCACAGATACGCAGTATTTT.

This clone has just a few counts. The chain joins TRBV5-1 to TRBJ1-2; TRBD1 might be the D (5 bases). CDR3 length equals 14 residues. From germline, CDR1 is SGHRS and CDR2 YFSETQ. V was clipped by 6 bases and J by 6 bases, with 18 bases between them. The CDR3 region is CASITSPGLDGYTF. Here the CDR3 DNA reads TGCGCCAGCATAACGTCCCCAGGGCTGGATGGCTACACCTTC.

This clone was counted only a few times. The CDR3 sequence: CASSPTTLPLAYF. The CDR3, as DNA: TGCGCCAGCAGCCCTACCACCTTACCGCTAGCATACTTC. The genes are TRBV5-1 and TRBJ2-5; D possibly corresponds to TRBD2 (5 bases). CDR1 is SGHRS, CDR2 YFSETQ, per germline. This CDR3 region has 13 residues. With 4 bases removed from V and 14 bases from J, the gap between germline ends came to 21 bases.

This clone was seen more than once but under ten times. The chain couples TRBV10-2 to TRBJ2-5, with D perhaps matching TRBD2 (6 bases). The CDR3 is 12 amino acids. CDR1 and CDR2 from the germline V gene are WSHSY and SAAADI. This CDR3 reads CATGGSQETQYF. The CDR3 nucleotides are TGCGCTACCGGGGGATCCCAAGAGACCCAGTACTTC.

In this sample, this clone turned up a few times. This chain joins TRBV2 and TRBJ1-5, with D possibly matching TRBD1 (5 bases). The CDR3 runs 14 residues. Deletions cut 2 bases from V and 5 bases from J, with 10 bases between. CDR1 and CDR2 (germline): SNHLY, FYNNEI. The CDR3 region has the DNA TGTGCCAGCAGTGAACGGCGGGGGGATCAGCCCCAGCATTTT. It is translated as CASSERRGDQPQHF. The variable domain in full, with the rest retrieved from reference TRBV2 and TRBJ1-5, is EPEVTQTPSHQVTQMGQEVILRCVPISNHLYFYWYRQILGQKVEFLVSFYNNEISEKSEIFDDQFSVERPDGSNFTLKIRSTKLEDSAMYFCASSERRGDQPQHFGDGTRLSIL.

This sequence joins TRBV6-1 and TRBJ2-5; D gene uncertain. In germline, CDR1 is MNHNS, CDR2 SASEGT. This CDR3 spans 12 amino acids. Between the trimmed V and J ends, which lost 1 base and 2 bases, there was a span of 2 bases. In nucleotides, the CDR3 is TGTGCCAGCAGTGAAGGTCAAGAGACCCAGTACTTC. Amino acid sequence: CASSEGQETQYF.